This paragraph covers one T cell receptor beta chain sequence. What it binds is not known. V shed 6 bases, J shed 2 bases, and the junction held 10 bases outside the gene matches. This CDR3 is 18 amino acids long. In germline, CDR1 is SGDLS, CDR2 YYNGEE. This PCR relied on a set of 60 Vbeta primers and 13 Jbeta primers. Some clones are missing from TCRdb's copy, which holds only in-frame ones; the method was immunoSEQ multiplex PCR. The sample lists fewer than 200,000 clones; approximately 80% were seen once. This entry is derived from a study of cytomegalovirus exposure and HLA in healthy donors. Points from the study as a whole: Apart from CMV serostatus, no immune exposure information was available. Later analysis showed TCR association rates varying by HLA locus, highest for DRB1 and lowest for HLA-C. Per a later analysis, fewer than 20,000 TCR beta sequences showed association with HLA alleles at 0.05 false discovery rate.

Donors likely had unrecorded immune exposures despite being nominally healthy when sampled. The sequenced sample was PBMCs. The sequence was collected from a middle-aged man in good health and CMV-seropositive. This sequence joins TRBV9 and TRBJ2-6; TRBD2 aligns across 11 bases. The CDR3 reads CASTTDSGGGAGANVLTF. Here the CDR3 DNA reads TGTGCCAGCACCACGGATAGCGGGGGGGGAGCTGGGGCCAACGTCCTGACTTTC. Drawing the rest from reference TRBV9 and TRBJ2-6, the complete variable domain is DSGVTQTPKHLITATGQRVTLRCSPRSGDLSVYWYQQSLDQGLQFLIQYYNGEERAKGNILERFSAQQFPDLHSELNLSSLELGDSALYFCASTTDSGGGAGANVLTFGAGSRLTVL.